Listed here is a single TCR beta chain. Antigen specificity is unknown. The data were taken from a study of shared clonotypes between healthy human individuals. Regarding the study as a whole: Only blood underwent sampling, and tissue repertoires likely differ.

V lost 0 bases and J lost 2; bases outside the gene matches: 4. This CDR3 comprises 17 residues. Germline V CDR1 and CDR2: LNHNV, YYDKDF (reference sequence). Samples underwent the assay at deep level. The assay was immunoSEQ multiplex PCR, and TCRdb's table has in-frame clones only and misses some. The sample includes 450,000 to 650,000 clones, roughly 72% of them seen just once. This TCR derives from a woman in her thirties or forties in good health. Some clones in this sample may be carry-over from other donors' samples. The sequenced sample was PBMCs. The chain has TRBV15 and TRBJ2-2, with 9 positions matching TRBD1. This CDR3 is CATSRETGQGNTGELFF. The CDR3 nucleotides are TGTGCCACCAGCAGAGAGACGGGACAGGGCAACACCGGGGAGCTGTTTTTT.